The 27 T cell receptor beta chains presented below share a single source sample, sequenced in a study of blood T cell repertoires in COVID-19. Clones were sequenced by immunoSEQ multiplex PCR, and TCRdb holds only the in-frame ones, with some missing. The table includes 200,000 to 250,000 clones, more than 75% detected once. The sequenced material came from PBMCs or T cells enriched from blood (not recorded which). These receptors were obtained from a woman aged 40 to 49 with acute COVID-19.

The J gene is TRBJ2-2, the V gene TRBV27, with D maybe TRBD2 (6 bases). CDR3 length: 17 residues. Germline CDR1 MNHEY, CDR2 SMNVEV (reference sequence). The V gene lost 7 bases and the J gene lost 1 base, with 19 bases spanning the gap. The CDR3 spells CASTHPPRRGNTGELFF. DNA for the CDR3: TGTGCCAGCACCCACCCACCTCGGAGGGGGAACACCGGGGAGCTGTTTTTT.

The chain has TRBV28 and TRBJ2-1; D perhaps matches TRBD2 (5 bases). In germline, CDR1 is MDHEN, CDR2 SYDVKM. The CDR3 has 14 amino acids. The V and J ends lost 7 bases and 4 bases respectively, with 14 bases between them. This chain's CDR3 is CASIPGGPYNEQFF. The CDR3 DNA reads as TGTGCCAGCATCCCGGGCGGGCCATACAATGAGCAGTTCTTC.

J is TRBJ1-1 and V is TRBV28; no reliable D call. Per the germline V gene, CDR1 is MDHEN and CDR2 is SYDVKM. V was clipped by 4 bases and J by 0 bases, with 12 bases between them. The length of the CDR3 is 15 residues. CDR3 loop: CASSSPASMNTEAFF. The CDR3 coding sequence is TGTGCCAGCAGTTCCCCCGCTAGCATGAACACTGAAGCTTTCTTT.

The genes are TRBV2 and TRBJ1-4; 8 nucleotides line up with TRBD1. V gave up 7 bases and J gave up 8 bases; unmatched junction bases: 6. The CDR3 is made up of 13 amino acids. Per the germline V gene, CDR1 is SNHLY and CDR2 is FYNNEI. The CDR3 loop is CASTINRGEKLFF. CDR3 nucleotide sequence: TGTGCCAGCACGATAAACAGGGGGGAAAAACTGTTTTTT.

This clone was seen only once. The chain carries TRBV5-1 and TRBJ1-1, with D possibly matching TRBD1 (6 bases). The V end was cut by 0 bases, the J end by 6 bases, with 12 bases between. This CDR3 is built from 14 residues. CDR1 and CDR2 (germline): SGHRS, YFSETQ. The CDR3 here is CASSLEGELAEAFF. Here the CDR3 DNA reads TGCGCCAGCAGCTTGGAGGGGGAGTTGGCTGAAGCTTTCTTT. Full variable domain (outside the CDR3, taken from reference TRBV5-1 and TRBJ1-1): KAGVTQTPRYLIKTRGQQVTLSCSPISGHRSVSWYQQTPGQGLQFLFEYFSETQRNKGNFPGRFSGRQFSNSRSEMNVSTLELGDSALYLCASSLEGELAEAFFGQGTRLTVV.

The chain links TRBV4-2 to TRBJ2-7; 8 bases line up with TRBD1. Germline assignment: CDR1 LGHNA and CDR2 YNFKEQ. The V gene end was trimmed by 0 bases and the J gene end by 2 bases; junction bases not matched to a gene: 6. The CDR3 covers 16 residues. In nucleotides, the CDR3 is TGTGCCAGCAGCCAAGAACAGGGGGTTCCCCCCTACGAGCAGTACTTC. It translates to CASSQEQGVPPYEQYF.

The chain employs TRBV30 and TRBJ1-2; 9 bases are shared with TRBD1. Trimming took 2 bases from V and 2 from J; bases not matched to a gene: 3. Germline V CDR1 and CDR2: GTSNPN, SVGIG (reference sequence). This CDR3 has 14 residues. The CDR3, as DNA: TGTGCCTGGAGTTCCGACAGGGGGAACTATGGCTACACCTTC. Translation: CAWSSDRGNYGYTF.

The CDR3 DNA sequence: TGTGCCAGCAGTTTGGGAGGGCGTCAGCCCCAGCATTTT. Translated: CASSLGGRQPQHF. The chain recombines TRBV12-3 or TRBV12-4 with TRBJ1-5; D gene ambiguous. Trimming pared 3 bases from V and 6 bases from J, leaving 9 bases between. The CDR3 is 13 amino acids.

The chain uses TRBV7-8 and TRBJ2-1; 11 bases agree with TRBD2. The CDR3 extends over 15 amino acids. Germline-derived CDR1 and CDR2 are SGHVS and FQNEAQ. Trimming took 7 bases from V and 6 from J; bases not matched to a gene: 8. The DNA for the CDR3 is TGTGCCAGCATCCTACTAGCGGGAGCGGGCAATGAGCAGTTCTTC. As protein: CASILLAGAGNEQFF.

This clone was seen a single time. This chain uses TRBV3-1 (or the pseudogene TRBV3-2) with TRBJ1-6, with TRBD1 identical over 9 bases. Germline CDR1 and CDR2: LGHDT and YNNKEL (reference sequence). The CDR3 runs 15 residues. V lost 3 bases and J lost 13; bases outside the gene matches: 10. The CDR3 reads CASSQTGTGSQPLHF. CDR3 sequence (DNA): TGTGCCAGCAGCCAGACCGGGACAGGGTCTCAGCCCCTCCACTTT.

The CDR3 nucleotides are TGTGCCAGCAGCGTAAAGGAGCGGCGCACAGATACGCAGTATTTT. It translates to CASSVKERRTDTQYF. The rearrangement uses TRBV9 and TRBJ2-3, with TRBD2 as a possible D gene (5 bases). Germline CDR1 and CDR2: SGDLS and YYNGEE. Trimming left V 1 base short and J 1 base short, with 10 bases between. CDR3 length equals 15 residues.

The chain couples TRBV5-1 to TRBJ2-2; D is uncertain. CDR3 length equals 13 residues. CDR1 is SGHRS and CDR2 is YFSETQ in the germline V gene. The V and J ends lost 3 bases and 0 bases respectively, with 3 bases between them. The chain's CDR3 is CASSSSNTGELFF. The CDR3 region has the DNA TGCGCCAGCAGCTCGTCGAACACCGGGGAGCTGTTTTTT.

The J gene is TRBJ2-5, the V gene TRBV5-5, with TRBD2 matching 9 bases. V dropped 4 bases and J dropped 2; count of bases not matched to a gene: 3. The CDR3 spans 14 residues. Per the germline V gene, CDR1 is SGHKS and CDR2 is YYEKEE (reference sequence). The CDR3 loop is CASSEAGGQETQYF. In nucleotides, the CDR3 is TGTGCCAGCAGCGAAGCGGGGGGACAAGAGACCCAGTACTTC.

The chain joins TRBV2 to TRBJ2-7, with D possibly matching TRBD1 (5 bases). The CDR3 covers 14 residues. In germline, CDR1 is SNHLY, CDR2 FYNNEI. Between the trimmed V and J ends, which lost 4 bases and 1 base, there was a span of 11 bases. This chain's CDR3 is CASSVDTGSYEQYF. The CDR3 nucleotides are TGTGCCAGCAGTGTGGACACGGGTTCCTACGAGCAGTACTTC.

V gene TRBV5-4 combines with J gene TRBJ2-3; D might be TRBD1 (6 bases). The germline V gene has CDR1 SGHNT and CDR2 YYREEE (reference sequence). V was cut by 5 bases and J by 0 bases, with 16 bases left in between. This CDR3 contains 16 residues. CDR3 amino acids: CASRPKRTASTDTQYF. CDR3 in DNA: TGTGCCAGCAGACCAAAACGGACAGCTAGCACAGATACGCAGTATTTT. Combining the CDR3 with reference TRBV5-4 and TRBJ2-3 gives the whole variable domain ETGVTQSPTHLIKTRGQQVTLRCSSQSGHNTVSWYQQALGQGPQFIFQYYREEENGRGNFPPRFSGLQFPNYSSELNVNALELDDSALYLCASRPKRTASTDTQYFGPGTRLTVL.

The chain uses TRBV30 and TRBJ1-2; weak D call: TRBD1 (5 bases). V was shortened by 1 base and J by 2 bases, with 5 bases between the two germline ends. The V gene's germline CDR1 is GTSNPN and CDR2 SVGIG (reference sequence). CDR3 length: 12 amino acids. The chain's CDR3 is CAWSGTNYGYTF. DNA for the CDR3: TGTGCCTGGAGTGGGACAAACTATGGCTACACCTTC.

The rearrangement uses TRBV12-3 or TRBV12-4 and TRBJ2-1; D is unresolved. The CDR3 totals 12 residues. The V and J ends lost 2 bases and 9 bases respectively, with 8 bases between them. CDR3 in amino acids: CASSLPAGEQFF. CDR3 sequence (DNA): TGTGCCAGCAGTTTACCCGCCGGTGAGCAGTTCTTC.

The chain links TRBV3-1 (or the pseudogene TRBV3-2) to TRBJ1-5; D might be TRBD1 (6 bases). Germline CDR1 and CDR2: LGHDT and YNNKEL (reference sequence). The V gene lost 1 base and the J gene lost 7 bases, with 14 bases spanning the gap. The CDR3 covers 15 residues. The CDR3 spells CASSQVVGGNQPQHF. The CDR3 nucleotides are TGTGCCAGCAGCCAAGTAGTAGGGGGTAACCAGCCCCAGCATTTT.

The chain uses TRBV29-1 and TRBJ2-7, with D tentatively TRBD1 (7 bases). The CDR3 has 12 residues. Germline CDR1 SQVTM, CDR2 ANQGSEA. V shed 6 bases and J shed 6 bases, with 15 bases lying between them. CDR3 residues: CSVETRGAEQYF. The CDR3 nucleotides read TGCAGCGTGGAAACCAGGGGGGCCGAGCAGTACTTC.

The CDR3 DNA sequence: TGTGCCAGCAGCGTAGCCGGTACTAGCGGGTGGAATGAGCAGTTCTTC. Translated, it gives CASSVAGTSGWNEQFF. The chain employs TRBV9 and TRBJ2-1, with 9 bases fitting TRBD2. There are 16 residues in the CDR3. The V gene's germline CDR1 is SGDLS and CDR2 YYNGEE. V lost 0 bases and J lost 7; bases outside the gene matches: 8.

This chain links TRBV9 with TRBJ2-1; 12 nucleotides match TRBD2. V shed 4 bases, J shed 4 bases, and the junction held 12 bases outside the gene matches. This CDR3 contains 18 residues. Germline lookup yields CDR1 SGDLS and CDR2 YYNGEE. Written as DNA, the CDR3 is TGTGCCAGCAGCCCCTCCGGACTAGCGGGGCGGGTGTACAATGAGCAGTTCTTC. Amino acids: CASSPSGLAGRVYNEQFF.

This rearrangement joins TRBV7-6 to TRBJ2-7, with D tentatively TRBD1 (7 bases). This CDR3 region has 14 residues. Deletions cut 5 bases from V and 0 bases from J, with 11 bases between. CDR1 is SGHVS, CDR2 FNYEAQ, per germline. The CDR3 nucleotides are TGTGCCAGCAGCGCGGGACAGCCCTCCTACGAGCAGTACTTC. Translation gives CASSAGQPSYEQYF.

The genes are TRBV28 and TRBJ2-7, with no clear D. Trimming pared 2 bases from V and 4 bases from J, leaving 18 bases between. CDR3 size: 16 residues. Germline loops: CDR1 MDHEN, CDR2 SYDVKM. CDR3 nucleotides: TGTGCCAGCAGTTTAGACTTGGCCCCCGTCACGTACGAGCAGTACTTC. Its translation: CASSLDLAPVTYEQYF.

The chain combines TRBV10-3 with TRBJ2-7, with 7 bases aligning to TRBD1. The CDR3 sequence is 14 residues long. The V and J ends lost 5 bases and 2 bases, in that order; junction bases with no gene match: 6. Germline CDR1 is ENHRY and CDR2 is SYGVKD. CDR3 amino acids: CAISTRGQAYEQYF. As DNA, the CDR3 is TGTGCCATCAGTACAAGAGGACAGGCCTACGAGCAGTACTTC.

V and J are TRBV19 and TRBJ1-6; D is possibly TRBD1 (5 bases). V shed 5 bases and J shed 3 bases, with 11 bases lying between them. The CDR3 covers 15 residues. The germline V gene has CDR1 LNHDA and CDR2 SQIVND (reference sequence). The CDR3 protein is CASSPSQGYNSPLHF. The CDR3 bases are TGTGCCAGTAGTCCATCTCAGGGCTATAATTCACCCCTCCACTTT.

J is TRBJ1-6 and V is TRBV19, with TRBD1 identical over 9 bases. The V segment lost 7 bases and the J segment 0 bases; nucleotides outside the gene matches: 13. CDR1 is LNHDA and CDR2 is SQIVND in the germline V gene (reference sequence). The CDR3 totals 19 residues. The CDR3 DNA follows: TGTGCCAGTACTGCACTCTCTGGACAGGGGAGCTCCTATAATTCACCCCTCCACTTT. It is translated as CASTALSGQGSSYNSPLHF.

This chain uses TRBV21-1 with TRBJ2-4; TRBD1 is the table's D call and was not checked against the DNA. TRBV21-1 is deemed a pseudogene. This CDR3 is built from 16 residues. CDR3 residues: CASTATGTLAKNIQYF. The CDR3 DNA sequence: TGTGCCAGCACCGCTACAGGGACCCTAGCCAAAAACATTCAGTACTTC.